Given below is one T cell receptor (beta chain) in context. Antigen: not known. Individual cDNA molecules received unique molecular identifiers. MiXCR, run by TCRdb on the 5' RACE reads, gives a single entry per CDR3 protein. The data contain 70,000 to 75,000 distinct CDR3 sequences, 12% of them seen just once; the ten biggest clones take up 4% to 5%. This CDR3 contains 14 residues. Trimming cost V 6 bases and J 5 bases, with 15 bases left between them. This entry is derived from a study of early T cells in non-severe SARS-CoV-2 infection. On the study more broadly: Chains were not paired, and sequencing was done on bulk RNA from unsorted whole blood.

The study, taken as a whole, reports: Anti-spike CD8 responses were favored in VDJdb matching, and private and CD4 specificities were missed.

Sequencing input: whole blood. The chain has TRBV12-3 or TRBV12-4 and TRBJ2-3, with D possibly TRBD2 on 6 matching bases. This receptor was identified in an adult who was a healthcare worker with PCR-confirmed SARS-CoV-2 infection or an uninfected control (not recorded which). The chain's CDR3 is CASSPAGRRDTQYF. CDR3 nucleotide sequence: TGTGCCAGCAGCCCCGCGGGGAGGAGAGATACGCAGTATTTT.